These T cell receptor beta chains were read from a single sample in a study of T cells in Graves' hyperthyroidism and ophthalmopathy. Each CDR3 protein is one row after TCRdb ran MiXCR on the multiplex PCR reads. The repertoire includes 300,000 to 450,000 distinct CDR3 sequences, 11% to 15% of them detected once, and around 10% sits in the top ten. Material: blood. These TCRs come from a woman in her fifties or sixties with Graves' hyperthyroidism. Each CDR3 is given with its conserved first and last residue. Each record gives: D gene, CDR3 length, clone size, V gene, J gene, CDR3 protein, CDR3 DNA. A D gene is named only where the DNA matches it firmly. Clone sizes are given selectively: once, few, many, or a class where the clone is expanded.

D: NA; length: 13; size: NA; V: TRBV9; J: TRBJ2-2; CDR3: CASSVDPTGELFF; DNA: TGTGCCAGCAGCGTAGACCCAACCGGGGAGCTGTTTTTT
D: NA; length: 12; size: NA; V: TRBV20-1; J: TRBJ2-5; CDR3: CSARRGQETQYF; DNA: TGCAGTGCTAGGCGTGGGCAAGAGACCCAGTACTTC
D: TRBD1; length: 15; size: many; V: TRBV7-9; J: TRBJ2-5; CDR3: CASSRHRDREETQYF; DNA: TGTGCCAGCAGCCGACACCGGGACAGGGAAGAGACCCAGTACTTC
D: NA; length: 14; size: many; V: TRBV9; J: TRBJ2-1; CDR3: CASSVRDNYNEQFF; DNA: TGTGCCAGCAGCGTACGGGACAACTACAATGAGCAGTTCTTC
D: NA; length: 13; size: many; V: TRBV12-3/TRBV12-4; J: TRBJ2-1; CDR3: CASRTDQYNEQFF; DNA: TGTGCCAGCAGGACTGACCAATACAATGAGCAGTTCTTC
D: NA; length: 12; size: many; V: TRBV2; J: TRBJ2-7; CDR3: CASRRGAYEQYF; DNA: TGTGCCAGCAGAAGAGGGGCCTACGAGCAGTACTTC
D: TRBD1; length: 16; size: once; V: TRBV28; J: TRBJ2-1; CDR3: CASSNTGTGGVNEQFF; DNA: TGTGCCAGCAGTAATACCGGGACAGGGGGCGTAAATGAGCAGTTCTTC
D: NA; length: 12; size: few; V: TRBV5-1; J: TRBJ2-1; CDR3: CASSQLDNEQFF; DNA: TGCGCCAGCAGCCAATTAGACAATGAGCAGTTCTTC
D: NA; length: 14; size: many; V: TRBV11-2; J: TRBJ1-2; CDR3: CASSRAGLGYGYTF; DNA: TGTGCCAGCAGCCGGGCAGGGCTCGGCTATGGCTACACCTTC
D: NA; length: 15; size: NA; V: TRBV24-1; J: TRBJ2-1; CDR3: CAISDPQVGRNEQFF; DNA: TGTGCCATCAGTGATCCGCAGGTTGGGAGGAATGAGCAGTTCTTC
D: TRBD2; length: 15; size: NA; V: TRBV20-1; J: TRBJ2-1; CDR3: CSALGAGGRYNEQFF; DNA: TGCAGTGCTCTGGGGGCGGGAGGGCGATACAATGAGCAGTTCTTC
D: TRBD1; length: 17; size: many; V: TRBV20-1; J: TRBJ1-1; CDR3: CSARTSSGGQGWTEAFF; DNA: TGCAGTGCTAGAACTTCTTCAGGGGGACAGGGTTGGACTGAAGCTTTCTTT
D: TRBD1; length: 16; size: many; V: TRBV10-3; J: TRBJ2-5; CDR3: CAISEPDRGEEETQYF; DNA: TGTGCCATCAGTGAACCGGACAGGGGAGAGGAAGAGACCCAGTACTTC
D: TRBD2; length: 17; size: NA; V: TRBV10-1; J: TRBJ2-2; CDR3: CASRPQTSGRKTGELFF; DNA: TGCGCCAGCAGACCCCAGACTAGCGGAAGAAAGACCGGGGAGCTGTTTTTT
D: NA; length: 13; size: NA; V: TRBV2; J: TRBJ1-1; CDR3: CASSQVWATEAFF; DNA: TGCGCCAGCAGCCAAGTTTGGGCGACTGAAGCTTTCTTT
D: TRBD2; length: 13; size: many; V: TRBV7-3; J: TRBJ2-5; CDR3: CASSKREGETQYF; DNA: TGTGCCAGCAGCAAGCGGGAGGGAGAGACCCAGTACTTC
D: NA; length: 14; size: many; V: TRBV12-3/TRBV12-4; J: TRBJ2-7; CDR3: CASSFRDSPYEQYF; DNA: TGTGCCAGCAGTTTTCGTGACAGCCCCTACGAGCAGTACTTC
D: TRBD1; length: 14; size: many; V: TRBV30; J: TRBJ2-2; CDR3: CAWRDRLDTGELFF; DNA: TGTGCCTGGAGGGACAGGTTAGACACCGGGGAGCTGTTTTTT
D: TRBD2; length: 14; size: many; V: TRBV7-9; J: TRBJ2-7; CDR3: CASSPRDYSYEQYF; DNA: TGTGCCAGCAGCCCCCGGGACTACTCCTACGAGCAGTACTTC
D: NA; length: 12; size: many; V: TRBV27; J: TRBJ2-1; CDR3: CASSDLGREQFF; DNA: TGTGCCAGCAGTGACTTGGGCAGGGAGCAGTTCTTC
D: NA; length: 14; size: many; V: TRBV11-2; J: TRBJ1-6; CDR3: CASSAEGGNSPLHF; DNA: TGTGCCAGCAGCGCCGAGGGAGGCAATTCACCCCTCCACTTT
D: NA; length: 13; size: many; V: TRBV28; J: TRBJ1-5; CDR3: CASRSTQNQPQHF; DNA: TGTGCCAGCAGATCCACCCAGAATCAGCCCCAGCATTTT
D: NA; length: 12; size: many; V: TRBV28; J: TRBJ2-1; CDR3: CASSLARDEQFF; DNA: TGTGCCAGCAGTTTAGCTAGAGATGAGCAGTTCTTC
D: NA; length: 12; size: NA; V: TRBV28; J: TRBJ2-7; CDR3: CATSIQSYEQYF; DNA: TGTGCCACCAGCATACAGAGCTACGAGCAGTACTTC
D: NA; length: 16; size: NA; V: TRBV7-9; J: TRBJ2-2; CDR3: CASSRSRRTNTGELFF; DNA: TGCGCCAGCAGCCGATCCAGACGGACGAACACCGGGGAGCTGTTTTTT
D: TRBD2; length: 15; size: many; V: TRBV12-3/TRBV12-4; J: TRBJ2-7; CDR3: CASRPGLAGGGEQYF; DNA: TGTGCCAGCAGACCGGGACTAGCGGGAGGGGGTGAGCAGTACTTC
D: TRBD1; length: 14; size: many; V: TRBV18; J: TRBJ2-1; CDR3: CASSSGQGHHEQFF; DNA: TGTGCCAGCTCATCCGGACAGGGGCACCATGAGCAGTTCTTC
D: NA; length: 15; size: few; V: TRBV4-1; J: TRBJ2-3; CDR3: CASSQSGLLTDTQYF; DNA: TGCGCCAGCAGCCAATCTGGATTACTCACAGATACGCAGTATTTT
D: NA; length: 15; size: few; V: TRBV7-9; J: TRBJ1-4; CDR3: CASRSVGGSDEKLFF; DNA: TGTGCCAGCAGGTCGGTAGGGGGTTCGGATGAAAAACTGTTTTTT
D: NA; length: 14; size: medium-sized; V: TRBV20-1; J: TRBJ2-3; CDR3: CSARIDSDTDTQYF; DNA: TGCAGTGCTAGAATAGACAGCGACACAGATACGCAGTATTTT
D: NA; length: 13; size: NA; V: TRBV5-1; J: TRBJ2-3; CDR3: CASSTTRTDTQYF; DNA: TGCGCCAGCAGCACGACTAGGACAGATACGCAGTATTTT
D: NA; length: 15; size: NA; V: TRBV2; J: TRBJ2-1; CDR3: CASSEGAGINNEQFF; DNA: TGTGCCAGCAGTGAAGGGGCAGGGATCAACAATGAGCAGTTCTTC
D: TRBD1; length: 16; size: many; V: TRBV20-1; J: TRBJ1-1; CDR3: CSARRTGGYKNTEAFF; DNA: TGCAGTGCTAGAAGGACAGGGGGTTACAAGAACACTGAAGCTTTCTTT